These 26 T cell receptor beta chains came from one sample sequenced in a study of radiotherapy plus CTLA-4 blockade in lung cancer. Sequenced by immunoSEQ multiplex PCR; TCRdb stores in-frame clones only, minus some. The sample lists more than 95,000 clones; approximately 74% were seen once. The input for sequencing was peripheral blood, taken from a patient treated with radiotherapy plus ipilimumab. Receptors originate from a human donor with non-small cell lung cancer who had a partial response to radiotherapy plus ipilimumab. Some clones in this sample may be carry-over from other donors' samples.

The chain employs TRBV7-9 and TRBJ1-1; TRBD1 matches at 9 bases. V was clipped by 5 bases and J by 7 bases; unmatched bases: 8. Germline values: CDR1 SEHNR, CDR2 FQNEAQ (reference sequence). The CDR3 extends over 14 amino acids. CDR3 sequence reads: CASSRTTGGDEAFF. DNA for the CDR3: TGTGCCAGCAGCCGTACCACAGGGGGCGATGAAGCTTTCTTT.

J is TRBJ2-4 and V is TRBV15; D ambiguous. With 6 bases removed from V and 9 bases from J, the gap between germline ends came to 15 bases. The germline CDR1 and CDR2 sequences are LNHNV and YYDKDF (reference sequence). The CDR3 is 13 residues long. CDR3 DNA sequence: TGTGCCACCAGTCGCCTATACTCCGGCATTCAGTACTTC. Its protein is CATSRLYSGIQYF.

The rearrangement links TRBV14 to TRBJ1-2; 10 bases align to TRBD1. This CDR3 is built from 19 residues. Germline CDR1 and CDR2: SGHDN and FVKESK. V lost 4 bases, J lost 8 bases, and 22 bases stayed unmatched. In nucleotides, the CDR3 is TGTGCCAGCAGCCCAAGATACATCCCCAAGACAGGGGGCGCTCGGGGCTACACCTTC. Translated, it gives CASSPRYIPKTGGARGYTF.

The chain links TRBV7-8 to TRBJ2-7; no reliable D call. There are 12 residues in the CDR3. The ends were cut back, 6 bases at V and 3 bases at J, with 9 bases in the middle. In germline, CDR1 is SGHVS, CDR2 FQNEAQ. In DNA, the CDR3 is TGTGCCAGCAGTTTCAGGCGCTACGAGCAGTACTTC. This gives the protein CASSFRRYEQYF.

V and J are TRBV2 and TRBJ2-3; 7 bases line up with TRBD2. Germline V gene data show CDR1 as SNHLY and CDR2 as FYNNEI. This CDR3 spans 14 amino acids. Trimming cost V 7 bases and J 0 bases; bases outside gene matches: 4. The CDR3 nucleotides read TGTGCCAGCAAAGCGGGGCACAGCACAGATACGCAGTATTTT. Its protein product is CASKAGHSTDTQYF. Combining the CDR3 with reference TRBV2 and TRBJ2-3 gives the whole variable domain EPEVTQTPSHQVTQMGQEVILRCVPISNHLYFYWYRQILGQKVEFLVSFYNNEISEKSEIFDDQFSVERPDGSNFTLKIRSTKLEDSAMYFCASKAGHSTDTQYFGPGTRLTVL.

For the CDR3, the DNA is TGTGCCAGCAGTTTATCGGACAGGGGACCCTACGAGCAGTACTTC. It specifies CASSLSDRGPYEQYF. This chain uses TRBV27 with TRBJ2-7; 9 nucleotides match TRBD1. Per germline, CDR1 MNHEY and CDR2 SMNVEV (reference sequence). With V trimmed by 0 bases and J by 2 bases, 2 bases remained unmatched. The CDR3 loop spans 15 amino acids.

This rearrangement joins TRBV9 to TRBJ2-1; 10 nucleotides match TRBD1. The CDR3 length is 16 residues. CDR1 and CDR2 from the germline V gene are SGDLS and YYNGEE. V was pared by 3 bases and J by 7 bases, with 10 bases of the junction left unmatched. The CDR3 DNA is TGTGCCAGCAGCGGCCGATTGACAGGGGGCTATAATGAGCAGTTCTTC. This codes for CASSGRLTGGYNEQFF.

This clone was picked up one time. The rearrangement links TRBV18 to TRBJ2-7; a possible D gene is TRBD1 (6 bases). Looked up from germline, CDR1 is KGHSH and CDR2 is LQKENI. Trimming pared 4 bases from V and 5 bases from J, leaving 12 bases between. The CDR3 length is 13 residues. The CDR3 nucleotides are TGTGCCAGCTCACTACAGGGTGCCAACGAGCAGTACTTC. Its protein product is CASSLQGANEQYF.

There are a few counts of this clone. V usage is TRBV4-3 and J usage is TRBJ1-3, with TRBD1 as a possible D gene (5 bases). The CDR3 loop spans 16 amino acids. Deletions cut 5 bases from V and 7 bases from J, with 21 bases between. The germline V gene has CDR1 LGHNA and CDR2 YSLEER. The CDR3 coding sequence is TGCGCCAGCAGCGCCCCCAGGTCGCGGGGCCAGAACACCATATATTTT. Its protein is CASSAPRSRGQNTIYF.

This chain uses TRBV5-4 with TRBJ1-2, with 11 bases aligning to TRBD1. The CDR3 sequence is 16 residues long. Germline CDR1 SGHNT, CDR2 YYREEE (reference sequence). Losses at the gene ends were 3 bases for V and 4 bases for J; bases not matched to a gene: 8. This chain's CDR3 is CASSSIGTGGVYGYTF. The CDR3 DNA is TGTGCCAGCAGCTCGATCGGGACAGGGGGTGTCTATGGCTACACCTTC.

This clone was counted a few times. This chain uses TRBV6-1 with TRBJ1-1; 7 bases align to TRBD1. The germline V gene has CDR1 MNHNS and CDR2 SASEGT. The CDR3 runs to 14 residues. Unmatched junction bases numbered 8, after V lost 6 bases and J lost 4 bases. The DNA of the CDR3 is TGTGCCAGCAGACAGACAGGGCGGATCACTGAAGCTTTCTTT. Protein product: CASRQTGRITEAFF.

This clone occurred a few times. The rearrangement links TRBV7-9 to TRBJ1-5; 10 bases are shared with TRBD1. The CDR3 extends over 12 amino acids. Germline V gene lookup returns CDR1 SEHNR and CDR2 FQNEAQ (reference sequence). Trimming cost V 4 bases and J 11 bases; bases outside gene matches: 2. The CDR3 is CASSWDRGTQHF. The DNA for the CDR3 is TGTGCCAGCAGCTGGGACAGGGGAACCCAGCATTTT.

The chain employs TRBV5-6 and TRBJ1-4; the match to TRBD1 covers 7 bases. Germline V CDR1 and CDR2: SGHDT, YYEEEE. The length of the CDR3 is 15 residues. The junction had 7 bases not matched to a gene; V was cut back by 1 base and J by 7 bases. In DNA, the CDR3 is TGTGCCAGCAGCTTGTCTGGAGGGGGCACTGAAAAACTGTTTTTT. Translating it yields CASSLSGGGTEKLFF.

In this sample, this clone turned up a few times. V and J are TRBV19 and TRBJ2-1, with D possibly matching TRBD2 (5 bases). The CDR3 consists of 15 residues. CDR1 and CDR2 from the germline V gene are LNHDA and SQIVND (reference sequence). The V and J ends lost 1 base and 6 bases respectively, with 13 bases between them. CDR3 in amino acids: CASSIVSVGSNEQFF. As DNA, the CDR3 is TGTGCCAGTAGTATAGTTAGCGTTGGCAGCAATGAGCAGTTCTTC. Drawing the rest from reference TRBV19 and TRBJ2-1, the complete variable domain is DGGITQSPKYLFRKEGQNVTLSCEQNLNHDAMYWYRQDPGQGLRLIYYSQIVNDFQKGDIAEGYSVSREKKESFPLTVTSAQKNPTAFYLCASSIVSVGSNEQFFGPGTRLTVL.

This clone was counted between two and nine times. The gene calls are TRBV7-6 and TRBJ2-3; perhaps TRBD2 as D (5 bases). Per the germline V gene, CDR1 is SGHVS and CDR2 is FNYEAQ. Trimming shortened V by 4 bases and J by 3 bases, and 14 bases separated the two germline ends. The length of the CDR3 is 15 residues. Here the CDR3 reads CASSSSTGMTDTQYF. DNA of the CDR3: TGTGCCAGCAGCTCAAGTACCGGGATGACAGATACGCAGTATTTT.

CDR3 in DNA: TGCGCCAGCAGAGAGACAGGGCAAGAGACCCAGTACTTC. This sequence encodes CASRETGQETQYF. The genes are TRBV10-2 and TRBJ2-5; 7 bases map to TRBD1. CDR3 length equals 13 residues. V lost 6 bases, J lost 2 bases, and 3 bases stayed unmatched. Germline values: CDR1 WSHSY, CDR2 SAAADI.

This clone has only a few counts. The chain employs TRBV6-6 and TRBJ1-2, with TRBD1 identical over 7 bases. The germline V gene has CDR1 MNHNY and CDR2 SVGAGI (reference sequence). The J segment lost 2 bases and the V segment lost 6 bases, leaving 6 bases of the junction unmatched. The CDR3 is 14 residues long. CDR3 residues: CASSRQGSNYGYTF. CDR3 nucleotides: TGTGCCAGCAGCCGACAGGGTTCAAACTATGGCTACACCTTC.

The chain has TRBV14 and TRBJ2-7; D may be TRBD1 (5 bases). The germline gives CDR1 SGHDN, CDR2 FVKESK. The CDR3 has 14 amino acids. Deletions cut 0 bases from V and 6 bases from J, with 12 bases between. CDR3 sequence (DNA): TGTGCCAGCAGCCAAGATTTGGGCAGGGCCGAGCAGTACTTC. It encodes CASSQDLGRAEQYF.

In this sample, this clone turned up a few times. The chain employs TRBV5-6 and TRBJ2-7, with 9 positions matching TRBD1. Germline V CDR1 and CDR2: SGHDT, YYEEEE. The ends lost 3 bases at V and 5 bases at J; junction bases unmatched: 15. The CDR3 sequence is 17 residues long. The CDR3 here is CASSSDAGTGIFHEQYF. The DNA of the CDR3 is TGTGCCAGCAGCTCGGATGCCGGGACAGGGATTTTCCACGAGCAGTACTTC.

This sequence joins TRBV28 and TRBJ2-7, with 7 bases lining up with TRBD2. CDR3 length: 14 amino acids. CDR1 and CDR2 from the germline V gene are MDHEN and SYDVKM. J lost 0 bases, V lost 6 bases, and 5 bases had no gene match. CDR3 in DNA: TGTGCCAGCAGAAGACTAGCTTACTCCTACGAGCAGTACTTC. It codes for CASRRLAYSYEQYF.

This sequence joins TRBV9 and TRBJ1-1; D is perhaps TRBD1 (6 bases). The CDR3 has 13 residues. The ends were cut back, 3 bases at V and 1 base at J, with 7 bases in the middle. Germline loops: CDR1 SGDLS, CDR2 YYNGEE. The CDR3 sequence: CASSEQGNTEAFF. CDR3 DNA: TGTGCCAGCAGCGAACAGGGGAACACTGAAGCTTTCTTT.

The V and J genes are TRBV30 and TRBJ1-4, with 11 nucleotides matching TRBD1. The junction had 5 bases not matched to a gene; V was cut back by 0 bases and J by 8 bases. Germline CDR1 and CDR2: GTSNPN and SVGIG (reference sequence). CDR3 length equals 15 residues. DNA for the CDR3: TGTGCCTGGAGTGTATCGGACAGGGGGCGAGAAAAACTGTTTTTT. Translation: CAWSVSDRGREKLFF. Together with reference TRBV30 and TRBJ1-4, the CDR3 gives the full variable domain: SQTIHQWPATLVQPVGSPLSLECTVEGTSNPNLYWYRQAAGRGLQLLFYSVGIGQISSEVPQNLSASRPQDRQFILSSKKLLLSDSGFYLCAWSVSDRGREKLFFGSGTQLSVL.

The V call is TRBV6-1, the J call TRBJ2-1; 12 bases line up with TRBD2. The CDR3 sequence is 13 residues long. The J segment lost 12 bases and the V segment lost 3 bases, leaving 3 bases of the junction unmatched. Germline V gene data show CDR1 as MNHNS and CDR2 as SASEGT. CDR3 loop: CASSDLLAGGQFF. The CDR3 DNA follows: TGTGCCAGCAGTGATCTACTAGCGGGGGGGCAGTTCTTC.

V and J are TRBV6-5 and TRBJ2-1, with TRBD2 matching 12 bases. V was pared by 4 bases and J by 14 bases, with 6 bases of the junction left unmatched. From germline, CDR1 is MNHEY and CDR2 SVGAGI. The CDR3 has 13 amino acids. The DNA of the CDR3 is TGTGCCAGCAGTTCCACTAGCGGGAGGATGGAGTTCTTC. Residues: CASSSTSGRMEFF.

The genes are TRBV19 and TRBJ1-2; TRBD1 matches at 8 bases. CDR1 and CDR2 from the germline V gene are LNHDA and SQIVND (reference sequence). V lost 0 bases, J lost 4 bases, and 7 bases stayed unmatched. CDR3 length equals 16 residues. DNA for the CDR3: TGTGCCAGTAGTATAGAAGGCAGGGGGCGAGGCTATGGCTACACCTTC. Translation: CASSIEGRGRGYGYTF.

The chain couples TRBV2 to TRBJ1-4; D unclear. CDR3 size: 15 residues. V shed 6 bases and J shed 0 bases, with 11 bases lying between them. Germline CDR1 SNHLY, CDR2 FYNNEI. The CDR3 nucleotides read TGTGCCAGCAGGGCGCAGGTTTCAACTAATGAAAAACTGTTTTTT. As protein: CASRAQVSTNEKLFF. The complete variable domain, with remaining parts taken from reference TRBV2 and TRBJ1-4, reads EPEVTQTPSHQVTQMGQEVILRCVPISNHLYFYWYRQILGQKVEFLVSFYNNEISEKSEIFDDQFSVERPDGSNFTLKIRSTKLEDSAMYFCASRAQVSTNEKLFFGSGTQLSVL.